The rows below give T cell receptor beta chains drawn from one sample of a study of T cells after somatic rescue of genetic block. TCRdb's table, derived via immunoSEQ multiplex PCR, lists solely in-frame clones and lacks some. This sample has 70,000 to 85,000 clones; more than 75% occur once, and the top ten carry 2.5% to 3%. Material for sequencing was peripheral blood mononuclear cells (PBMCs). These receptor sequences come from a man younger than 40. The CDR3 runs from the conserved cysteine through the conserved F or W. The D gene is left open where the match is weak.

TRBV28	TRBJ2-3	-	CASSLPQQSDTQYF	TGTGCCAGCAGTCTACCCCAACAGAGCGATACGCAGTATTTT
TRBV6-5	TRBJ2-7	TRBD1	CASSWTGAKVYEQYF	TGTGCCAGCAGTTGGACAGGGGCAAAGGTCTACGAGCAGTACTTC
TRBV7-8	TRBJ2-7	TRBD1	CASSLDFNRGSEQYF	TGTGCCAGCAGCTTAGACTTTAACAGGGGGAGCGAGCAGTACTTC
TRBV30	TRBJ1-6	-	CAWSVRDYSPLHF	TGTGCCTGGAGTGTACGAGACTATTCACCCCTCCACTTT
TRBV18	TRBJ2-2	-	CASSPSSNTGELFF	TGTGCCAGCTCACCATCCTCTAACACCGGGGAGCTGTTTTTT
TRBV7-2	TRBJ2-1	-	CASSSQFYNEQFF	TGTGCCAGCAGCTCGCAGTTCTACAATGAGCAGTTCTTC
TRBV6-4	TRBJ2-1	TRBD2	CASSDSIYQRGSYNEQFF	TGTGCCAGCAGTGACTCGATATACCAGCGGGGTTCCTACAATGAGCAGTTCTTC
TRBV7-9	TRBJ2-7	TRBD2	CASSSSGQGPYEQYF	TGTGCCAGCAGCTCTAGCGGGCAGGGGCCTTACGAGCAGTACTTC
TRBV19	TRBJ2-7	-	CASSTPGRTYEQYF	TGTGCCAGTAGTACCCCGGGACGGACCTACGAGCAGTACTTC
TRBV7-8	TRBJ2-3	TRBD1	CASSWDRVGTDTQYF	TGTGCCAGCAGCTGGGACAGGGTAGGGACAGATACGCAGTATTTT
TRBV6-6	TRBJ1-6	TRBD1	CASRRPVTGVHSPLHF	TGTGCCAGCAGACGCCCGGTTACAGGGGTCCATTCACCCCTCCACTTT
TRBV5-1	TRBJ2-7	-	CASSLEGNVKGGREQYF	TGCGCCAGCAGCTTGGAGGGCAACGTTAAGGGGGGCCGCGAGCAGTACTTC
TRBV6-5	TRBJ2-5	TRBD1	CASSYAWTGTQETQYF	TGTGCCAGCAGTTACGCCTGGACAGGGACTCAAGAGACCCAGTACTTC
TRBV6-5	TRBJ1-1	-	CAAGRRLNTEAFF	TGTGCCGCAGGAAGACGTTTGAACACTGAAGCTTTCTTT
TRBV9	TRBJ2-1	TRBD2	CASSVGLAGSYNEQFF	TGTGCCAGCAGCGTGGGACTAGCGGGTTCCTACAATGAGCAGTTCTTC
TRBV2	TRBJ2-2	TRBD1	CASSNDREITGELFF	TGTGCCAGCAGCAACGACAGGGAGATCACCGGGGAGCTGTTTTTT
TRBV5-1	TRBJ2-6	-	CATGRGTEFSGANVLTF	TGCGCTACGGGGAGGGGGACAGAGTTCTCTGGGGCCAACGTCCTGACTTTC
TRBV11-3	TRBJ2-7	TRBD1	CASSSGTADSQYF	TGTGCCAGCAGCTCTGGGACAGCGGACTCTCAGTACTTC
TRBV18	TRBJ2-1	-	CASSPFTGADYNEQFF	TGTGCCAGCTCACCGTTCACGGGGGCGGACTACAATGAGCAGTTCTTC
TRBV2	TRBJ1-2	-	CASSVSTAFF	TGTGCCAGCAGTGTTTCGACAGCCTTCTTC
TRBV18	TRBJ1-2	-	CASSPFAENYGYTF	TGTGCCAGCTCACCATTTGCGGAAAACTATGGCTACACCTTC
TRBV6-5	TRBJ2-7	TRBD2	CASSPRTSDPYEQYF	TGTGCCAGCAGTCCGAGGACTAGCGACCCCTACGAGCAGTACTTC
TRBV2	TRBJ2-2	TRBD2	CAIFGRPDTGELFF	TGTGCCATCTTCGGGAGGCCCGACACCGGGGAGCTGTTTTTT
TRBV20-1	TRBJ2-7	-	CSGKLVFEQYF	TGCAGTGGGAAGCTAGTTTTCGAGCAGTACTTC